This is a list of T cell receptor beta chains from one sample in a study of blood T cell repertoires in COVID-19. Libraries were prepared by immunoSEQ multiplex PCR; TCRdb keeps only in-frame clonotypes and omits some of them. This sample has about 280,000 clones, with about 83% found just once. Sequenced: PBMCs or T cells enriched from blood (not recorded which). These receptor sequences come from a woman aged 40 to 50 who had recovered from COVID-19. Both conserved end residues are part of each CDR3. A D gene is named only where the DNA matches it firmly. Size values are once, few and many counts, or a class for expanded clones, and some rows have none.

TRBD2	TRBJ2-1	NA	15	TRBV4-3	TGCGCCAGCAGCCAATTTGCTAGCGGGTACAATGAGCAGTTCTTC	CASSQFASGYNEQFF
TRBD2	TRBJ2-1	NA	17	TRBV19	TGTGCCAGTAGTATCAGCGCGGGAGGAAGGTCCTACAATGAGCAGTTCTTC	CASSISAGGRSYNEQFF
NA	TRBJ2-7	NA	14	TRBV5-4	TGTGCCAGCAGCTTGGCAGGGGTTACCTACGAGCAGTACTTC	CASSLAGVTYEQYF
NA	TRBJ1-3	few	17	TRBV18	TGTGCCAGCTCACCCGCTGACTTTCGAAACCTCGGAAACACCATATATTTT	CASSPADFRNLGNTIYF
TRBD1	TRBJ2-2	NA	15	TRBV19	TGTGCCAGTAGCAGACAGGGGTCCTACACCGGGGAGCTGTTTTTT	CASSRQGSYTGELFF
NA	TRBJ1-5	NA	15	TRBV19	TGTGCCAGTAGCTCGCAAACTTTGAGCAACCAGCCCCAGCATTTT	CASSSQTLSNQPQHF
NA	TRBJ2-2	few	13	TRBV19	TGTGCCAGTAGCAGGGCGAACACCGGGGAGCTGTTTTTT	CASSRANTGELFF
NA	TRBJ1-2	NA	16	TRBV19	TGTGCCAGTAGTACTACGGTGGTCGACGGAGGCTATGGCTACACCTTC	CASSTTVVDGGYGYTF
NA	TRBJ2-2	few	15	TRBV11-1	TGTGCCAGCAGCTTAGCTGGCCAGATTATCGGGGAGCTGTTTTTT	CASSLAGQIIGELFF
NA	TRBJ2-3	NA	15	TRBV18	TGTGCCAGCTCAACAACTAGATGGAGCACAGATACGCAGTATTTT	CASSTTRWSTDTQYF
TRBD2	TRBJ2-1	NA	15	TRBV10-3	TGTGCCATCGGGAGGGCTAGCGGGAGCTACAATGAGCAGTTCTTC	CAIGRASGSYNEQFF
NA	TRBJ2-7	NA	13	TRBV5-6	TGTGCCAGCAGCTTGGTCTCCCAGAACGAGCAGTACTTC	CASSLVSQNEQYF
NA	TRBJ1-5	NA	15	TRBV28	TGTGCCAGCCGTCTCTCGCGGCTCTTAAATCAGCCCCAGCATTTT	CASRLSRLLNQPQHF
NA	TRBJ1-1	NA	13	TRBV10-2	TGCGCCAGCAGTATCAGGGGAAACACTGAAGCTTTCTTT	CASSIRGNTEAFF
NA	TRBJ2-2	NA	15	TRBV6-5	TGTGCCAGCAGGCACAACAGGGCGAACACCGGGGAGCTGTTTTTT	CASRHNRANTGELFF
NA	TRBJ2-1	once	14	TRBV19	TGTGCCAGTAGTATGAATTGGGCCAACAATGAGCAGTTCTTC	CASSMNWANNEQFF
NA	TRBJ2-4	NA	13	TRBV7-6	TGTGCCAGCAGCTTAGACAGGTTTGATCGGAAGTACTTC	CASSLDRFDRKYF
TRBD2	TRBJ2-5	NA	18	TRBV5-1	TGCGCCAGCAGCTCGTCGGGACTAGCGGGTATCGACCAAGAGACCCAGTACTTC	CASSSSGLAGIDQETQYF
NA	TRBJ2-7	NA	14	TRBV9	TGTGCCAGCAGCGTAGGCGGGCTCTCCTACGAGCAGTACTTC	CASSVGGLSYEQYF
NA	TRBJ1-3	few	16	TRBV2	TGTGCCAGCAGTGAAGCGGAGACAGGCTCTGGAAACACCATATATTTT	CASSEAETGSGNTIYF
NA	TRBJ2-7	once	14	TRBV19	TGTGCCAGTAGTTCCTCCGGGACAATCTACGAGCAGTACTTC	CASSSSGTIYEQYF
NA	TRBJ1-2	NA	12	TRBV12-3/TRBV12-4	TGTGCCAGCAGCCGGACACTTTATGGCTACACCTTC	CASSRTLYGYTF
TRBD2	TRBJ2-7	NA	15	TRBV11-2	TGTGCCAGCAGCTTAGAGTGGCGGGAGCACTACGAGCAGTACTTC	CASSLEWREHYEQYF
NA	TRBJ1-5	NA	13	TRBV28	TGTGCCAGCAGTGTATCAAGCAATCAGCCCCAGCATTTT	CASSVSSNQPQHF
NA	TRBJ1-1	NA	11	TRBV28	TGTGCCAGCAGTTTAACTCGTGAAGCTTTCTTT	CASSLTREAFF
TRBD1	TRBJ2-7	once	13	TRBV28	TGTGCCAGCAGACAGACAGGGGCCCACGAGCAGTACTTC	CASRQTGAHEQYF
NA	TRBJ2-3	NA	13	TRBV27	TGTGCCAGCAGAAGGACTCGGCCGGATACGCAGTATTTT	CASRRTRPDTQYF
NA	TRBJ2-1	once	16	TRBV6-2/TRBV6-3	TGTGCCAGCAGTCCCAGGGTCGGGAGCTCCTACAATGAGCAGTTCTTC	CASSPRVGSSYNEQFF
TRBD2	TRBJ2-7	NA	17	TRBV7-8	TGTGCCAGCAGCCTTCCCCTAGCGGGTGTTGTACCTAACGAGCAGTACTTC	CASSLPLAGVVPNEQYF
TRBD2	TRBJ2-1	NA	15	TRBV28	TGTGCCAGCAGTCTTGGGAGGGCCTGGAACAATGAGCAGTTCTTC	CASSLGRAWNNEQFF
NA	TRBJ1-5	NA	15	TRBV6-5	TGTGCCAGCAGTTACTCGATTGGGGCCGGGCAGCCCCAGCATTTT	CASSYSIGAGQPQHF
TRBD1	TRBJ1-6	once	16	TRBV27	TGTGCCAGCAGTCCATTTTGGACAGGGGGCGCTTCACCCCTCCACTTT	CASSPFWTGGASPLHF
TRBD2	TRBJ2-3	once	16	TRBV10-2	TGCGCCAGCAGATGGACAAGCGGGGGAAGCACAGATACGCAGTATTTT	CASRWTSGGSTDTQYF
TRBD2	TRBJ2-1	NA	18	TRBV24-1	TGTGCCACCAGTGATACCCCCTGGGCGGGAGCCTCCTACAATGAGCAGTTCTTC	CATSDTPWAGASYNEQFF
TRBD2	TRBJ2-2	NA	16	TRBV7-6	TGTGCCAGCAGCTCCACTAGCGGGATCTTCACCGGGGAGCTGTTTTTT	CASSSTSGIFTGELFF
NA	TRBJ1-1	NA	12	TRBV14	TGTGCCAGCAGCCAAGTCCGGACAGAAGCTTTCTTT	CASSQVRTEAFF
TRBD1	TRBJ1-2	NA	13	TRBV7-6	TGTGCCAGCAGCCCGGGACAGGTTGATGGCTACACCTTC	CASSPGQVDGYTF
NA	TRBJ2-1	NA	12	TRBV28	TGTGCCAGCGGGCTTTCCTACAATGAGCAGTTCTTC	CASGLSYNEQFF
NA	TRBJ1-4	NA	13	TRBV28	TGTGCCAGCAGTCTATGGGGCAATGAAAAACTGTTTTTT	CASSLWGNEKLFF
NA	TRBJ2-7	NA	15	TRBV7-9	TGTGCCAGCACCTCCGAGGGGGGGCGAGACCACGAGCAGTACTTC	CASTSEGGRDHEQYF
NA	TRBJ2-5	NA	14	TRBV6-5	TGTGCCAGCAGTTACGGTCAGCGGAAAGAGACCCAGTACTTC	CASSYGQRKETQYF
TRBD1	TRBJ2-7	NA	15	TRBV6-6	TGTGCCAGCAGTTACTCGGGCAGGGGGCAGTACGAGCAGTACTTC	CASSYSGRGQYEQYF
TRBD2	TRBJ2-3	NA	17	TRBV6-2/TRBV6-3	TGTGCCAGCAGTTACGGGCCTAGCGGGAGGGCCACAGATACGCAGTATTTT	CASSYGPSGRATDTQYF
NA	TRBJ1-1	NA	13	TRBV19	TGTGCCAGTAACCCCCAAGGGGAAACTGAAGCTTTCTTT	CASNPQGETEAFF
TRBD1	TRBJ1-1	NA	15	TRBV4-1	TGCGCCAGCAGCCTTCAGGGACAGGGGTACACTGAAGCTTTCTTT	CASSLQGQGYTEAFF
TRBD2	TRBJ2-1	NA	17	TRBV24-1	TGTGCCACCAGTGACCTACGCGGGAGTAACTCCTACAATGAGCAGTTCTTC	CATSDLRGSNSYNEQFF
NA	TRBJ2-5	once	17	TRBV15	TGTGCCACCAGCAGTGAACCTTCGCCGGAGCCGTGGGAGACCCAGTACTTC	CATSSEPSPEPWETQYF
TRBD2	TRBJ2-1	NA	18	TRBV24-1	TGTGCCACCAAGGAGGGGAGAACTACCGGGACTAGATATAATGAGCAGTTCTTC	CATKEGRTTGTRYNEQFF
TRBD1	TRBJ1-5	few	14	TRBV30	TGTGCCTGGGCTAAGACAGGGGCCAATCAGCCCCAGCATTTT	CAWAKTGANQPQHF
TRBD1	TRBJ2-5	few	15	TRBV10-3	TGTGCCATCAAAACAACCGGGACAGGGAGAGAGACCCAGTACTTC	CAIKTTGTGRETQYF